The 3 T cell receptor beta chains in this list originate from one sample, sequenced in a study of CD8 T cells in Susac syndrome. The authors reverse transcribed about 0.5 to 1 ug RNA with random hexamers. TCRdb re-called the immunoSEQ multiplex PCR reads through MiXCR, storing one row per CDR3 protein. The table includes under 200,000 distinct CDR3 sequences, 92% detected once. Input material: CD4+ T cells from PBMCs. The receptors come from a human donor in good health.

The chain couples TRBV5-1 to TRBJ1-1, with a possible D match to TRBD1 (5 bases). Germline-derived CDR1 and CDR2 are SGHRS and YFSETQ. The V gene lost 2 bases and the J gene lost 8 bases, with 19 bases spanning the gap. This CDR3 has 15 residues. The CDR3 loop is CASSFRVGDGAEAFF. DNA for the CDR3: TGCGCCAGCAGCTTCAGAGTCGGGGACGGGGCCGAAGCTTTCTTT. The whole variable domain, remainder taken from reference TRBV5-1 and TRBJ1-1, is KAGVTQTPRYLIKTRGQQVTLSCSPISGHRSVSWYQQTPGQGLQFLFEYFSETQRNKGNFPGRFSGRQFSNSRSEMNVSTLELGDSALYLCASSFRVGDGAEAFFGQGTRLTVV.

This sequence joins TRBV7-2 and TRBJ1-1, with TRBD1 identical over 10 bases. The CDR3 has 14 residues. V was clipped by 5 bases and J by 3 bases; unmatched bases: 3. Germline V gene data show CDR1 as SGHTA and CDR2 as FQGNSA. CDR3 protein: CASSDRGRDTEAFF. The CDR3 nucleotides are TGTGCCAGCAGCGACAGGGGGCGGGACACTGAAGCTTTCTTT.

The chain links TRBV19 to TRBJ2-3; tentatively, D is TRBD1 or TRBD2 (5 bases each). The ends were cut back, 6 bases at V and 2 bases at J, with 27 bases in the middle. Germline assignment: CDR1 LNHDA and CDR2 SQIVND (reference sequence). CDR3 length: 19 residues. The CDR3 bases are TGTGCCAGTAGGACGAGCGCTGGGAATCGCTGGGGGTACACAGATACGCAGTATTTT. Translation: CASRTSAGNRWGYTDTQYF.